This entry lists 18 T cell receptor beta chains sequenced from one sample in a study of T cell repertoires in ileal Crohn's disease. The repertoire was sequenced with immunoSEQ multiplex PCR; TCRdb's copy has only in-frame clones and lacks some. The sample has around 2,000 clones; around four fifths are singletons. The sequencing sample was made of ileal tissue. The receptors were sampled from an adult with Crohn's disease.

This sequence joins TRBV30 and TRBJ1-1, with a weak D call TRBD1 (6 bases). The germline V gene has CDR1 GTSNPN and CDR2 SVGIG (reference sequence). Trimming left V 5 bases short and J 10 bases short, with 17 bases between. CDR3 length: 12 amino acids. DNA of the CDR3: TGTGCCTGGGGAACAGGGACCCGGGGAGCTTTCTTT. Protein: CAWGTGTRGAFF.

This clone appeared once. CDR3 in amino acids: CASSSGQVYQETQYF. Here the CDR3 DNA reads TGTGCCAGCAGTTCAGGACAGGTGTACCAAGAGACCCAGTACTTC. V usage is TRBV6-6 and J usage is TRBJ2-5; the match to TRBD1 covers 7 bases. The CDR3 is 15 residues long. Germline V gives CDR1 MNHNY, CDR2 SVGAGI (reference sequence). The ends lost 4 bases at V and 0 bases at J; junction bases unmatched: 5.

By frequency in the sample, this clone is large (0.1 to 1%). The gene calls are TRBV16 and TRBJ1-4; no clear D. Per germline, CDR1 KGHSY and CDR2 FQNENV. The CDR3 covers 14 residues. V was cut by 0 bases and J by 4 bases, with 6 bases left in between. The CDR3 sequence is CASSQSNINEKLFF. The CDR3 nucleotides read TGTGCCAGCAGCCAATCGAACATTAATGAAAAACTGTTTTTT.

CDR3 coding DNA: TGTGCCAGCAGCGCCCAGAGCGGGGGCCCCTACGAGCAGTACTTC. Translating it yields CASSAQSGGPYEQYF. V usage is TRBV9 and J usage is TRBJ2-7; 8 bases align to TRBD2. The V segment lost 3 bases and the J segment 2 bases; nucleotides outside the gene matches: 7. The length of the CDR3 is 15 residues. Germline loops: CDR1 SGDLS, CDR2 YYNGEE.

The chain carries TRBV7-2 and TRBJ2-7; 7 bases fit TRBD2. This CDR3 has 15 amino acids. J was trimmed by 2 bases and V by 5 bases; bases with no gene match: 9. CDR1 is SGHTA, CDR2 FQGNSA, per germline. The CDR3 reads CASSPGRNRPYEQYF. CDR3 DNA: TGTGCCAGCAGCCCCGGGAGGAACAGACCCTACGAGCAGTACTTC.

CDR3 residues: CASSGGTSGLTDTQYF. The CDR3 nucleotides are TGTGCCAGCAGCGGCGGGACTAGCGGACTCACAGATACGCAGTATTTT. J is TRBJ2-3 and V is TRBV9, with 11 bases fitting TRBD2. From germline, CDR1 is SGDLS and CDR2 YYNGEE. V was clipped by 3 bases and J by 2 bases; unmatched bases: 5. This CDR3 has 16 residues. Supplemented by reference TRBV9 and TRBJ2-3, the full variable domain reads DSGVTQTPKHLITATGQRVTLRCSPRSGDLSVYWYQQSLDQGLQFLIQYYNGEERAKGNILERFSAQQFPDLHSELNLSSLELGDSALYFCASSGGTSGLTDTQYFGPGTRLTVL.

This clone was seen a few times. This rearrangement joins TRBV6-5 to TRBJ1-3; tentative D call: TRBD1 (5 bases). The CDR3 has 15 amino acids. Germline V lookup: CDR1 MNHEY, CDR2 SVGAGI. Trimming shortened V by 0 bases and J by 1 base, and 7 bases separated the two germline ends. The CDR3 sequence: CASSYSGGSGNTIYF. CDR3 coding DNA: TGTGCCAGCAGTTACTCCGGGGGGTCTGGAAACACCATATATTTT.

This rearrangement joins TRBV6-1 to TRBJ2-7, with D possibly matching TRBD1 (6 bases). The CDR3 extends over 14 amino acids. V was clipped by 8 bases and J by 7 bases, with 21 bases between them. Germline V gives CDR1 MNHNS, CDR2 SASEGT. CDR3 protein: CASSLGARWQEQYF. In DNA, the CDR3 is TGTGCCAGCTCCCTGGGGGCTCGATGGCAAGAGCAGTACTTC.

The V gene is TRBV19, the J gene TRBJ2-5; D not certain. The length of the CDR3 is 13 residues. Germline CDR1 LNHDA, CDR2 SQIVND (reference sequence). V lost 5 bases, J lost 7 bases, and 14 bases lay in between. The CDR3 loop reads CASSFSTRRTQYF. The CDR3 DNA sequence: TGTGCCAGTAGTTTCTCCACGCGGCGGACCCAGTACTTC. The full variable domain, in which reference TRBV19 and TRBJ2-5 provide the parts outside the CDR3, is DGGITQSPKYLFRKEGQNVTLSCEQNLNHDAMYWYRQDPGQGLRLIYYSQIVNDFQKGDIAEGYSVSREKKESFPLTVTSAQKNPTAFYLCASSFSTRRTQYFGPGTRLLVL.

The rearrangement uses TRBV18 and TRBJ1-5; a possible D gene is TRBD1 (5 bases). Deletions cut 1 base from V and 5 bases from J, with 12 bases between. CDR1 KGHSH and CDR2 LQKENI come from the germline V gene. This CDR3 has 15 amino acids. The CDR3 reads CASSPQGRGDQPQHF. DNA of the CDR3: TGTGCCAGCTCACCACAGGGGAGGGGAGATCAGCCCCAGCATTTT.

The J gene is TRBJ1-1, the V gene TRBV7-9; TRBD1 matches 7 bases. This CDR3 spans 15 amino acids. CDR1 and CDR2 (germline): SEHNR, FQNEAQ (reference sequence). Germline trimming cut 4 bases from V and 4 bases from J; bases unmatched to any gene: 9. CDR3 loop: CASSYGQAGGTEAFF. In DNA, the CDR3 is TGTGCCAGCAGCTACGGACAGGCCGGTGGCACTGAAGCTTTCTTT.

This clone was seen more than once but under ten times. J is TRBJ1-3 and V is TRBV4-3, with 9 bases aligning to TRBD1. V gave up 2 bases and J gave up 4 bases; unmatched junction bases: 9. Per germline, CDR1 LGHNA and CDR2 YSLEER. The CDR3 runs 17 residues. The DNA for the CDR3 is TGCGCCAGCAGCCAACAAACAGGGGGCGCCGTGGGAAACACCATATATTTT. It codes for CASSQQTGGAVGNTIYF.

The chain has TRBV7-2 and TRBJ1-1; no firm D call. V was pared by 5 bases and J by 0 bases, with 10 bases between. CDR3 size: 14 residues. CDR1 is SGHTA, CDR2 FQGNSA, per germline. This CDR3 is CASSLSHLNTEAFF. The CDR3 DNA follows: TGTGCCAGCAGCCTCTCACACCTGAACACTGAAGCTTTCTTT.

This rearrangement joins TRBV6-5 to TRBJ2-7, with D tentatively TRBD2 (5 bases). V was pared by 3 bases and J by 2 bases, with 14 bases between. The CDR3 sequence is 15 residues long. Germline V gene sequence: CDR1 MNHEY, CDR2 SVGAGI. For the CDR3, the DNA is TGTGCCAGCAGTTATACCCTAGCCGAGCCCTACGAGCAGTACTTC. This gives the protein CASSYTLAEPYEQYF.

The chain recombines TRBV2 with TRBJ2-1; 10 nucleotides agree with TRBD1. The CDR3 has 14 amino acids. With 8 bases clipped from V and 9 bases from J, the junction kept 10 bases outside the gene matches. Per germline, CDR1 SNHLY and CDR2 FYNNEI. The CDR3 loop is CASGTGQGVGEQFF. The CDR3 region has the DNA TGTGCCAGCGGTACTGGACAGGGGGTCGGTGAGCAGTTCTTC.

This clone was seen once. V and J are TRBV6-1 and TRBJ2-2; a possible D gene is TRBD1 (5 bases). The V end was cut by 4 bases, the J end by 1 base, with 10 bases between. Germline values: CDR1 MNHNS, CDR2 SASEGT. The CDR3 contains 15 residues. CDR3: CASSASTGNTGELFF. CDR3 sequence (DNA): TGTGCCAGCAGTGCCTCCACAGGGAACACCGGGGAGCTGTTTTTT.

This chain links TRBV10-3 with TRBJ2-3; 8 nucleotides line up with TRBD2. CDR3 length: 15 residues. Germline V CDR1 and CDR2: ENHRY, SYGVKD. Trimming cost V 7 bases and J 0 bases; bases outside gene matches: 6. The CDR3 spells CAITQAGASTDTQYF. CDR3 sequence (DNA): TGTGCCATCACCCAAGCGGGGGCTAGCACAGATACGCAGTATTTT.

This clone was counted only a few times. The chain recombines TRBV7-3 with TRBJ2-3, with 9 positions matching TRBD2. The CDR3 totals 16 residues. After removal of 0 bases from V and 4 bases from J, the junction contained 5 bases not matched to a gene. The germline V gene has CDR1 SGHTA and CDR2 FQGTGA. The CDR3 loop reads CASSLTTGGGADTQYF. DNA for the CDR3: TGTGCCAGCAGCTTAACGACTGGCGGGGGGGCAGATACGCAGTATTTT.